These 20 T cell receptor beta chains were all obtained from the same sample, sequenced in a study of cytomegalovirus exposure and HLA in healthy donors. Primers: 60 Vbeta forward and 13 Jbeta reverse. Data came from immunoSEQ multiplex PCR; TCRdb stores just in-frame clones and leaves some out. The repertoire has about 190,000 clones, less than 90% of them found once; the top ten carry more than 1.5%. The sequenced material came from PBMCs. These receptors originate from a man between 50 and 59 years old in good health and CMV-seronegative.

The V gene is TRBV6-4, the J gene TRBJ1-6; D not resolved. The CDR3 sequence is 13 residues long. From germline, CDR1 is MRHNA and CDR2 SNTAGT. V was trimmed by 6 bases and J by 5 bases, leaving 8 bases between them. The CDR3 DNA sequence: TGTGCCAGCAGACCAACGGATAATTCACCCCTCCACTTT. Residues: CASRPTDNSPLHF.

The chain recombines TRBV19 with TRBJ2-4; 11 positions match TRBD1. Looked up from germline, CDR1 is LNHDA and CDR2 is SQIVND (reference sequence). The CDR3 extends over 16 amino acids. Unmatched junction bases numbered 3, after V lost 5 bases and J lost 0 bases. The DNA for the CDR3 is TGTGCCAGTAGTGGACAGGGGGCGAAAGCCAAAAACATTCAGTACTTC. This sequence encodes CASSGQGAKAKNIQYF.

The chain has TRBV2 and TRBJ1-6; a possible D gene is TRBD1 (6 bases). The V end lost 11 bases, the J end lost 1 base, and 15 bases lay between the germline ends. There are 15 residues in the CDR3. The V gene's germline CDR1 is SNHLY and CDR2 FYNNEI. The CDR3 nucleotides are TGTGCCTGTCGACAGGCAGAGTCCTATAATTCACCCCTCCACTTT. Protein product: CACRQAESYNSPLHF.

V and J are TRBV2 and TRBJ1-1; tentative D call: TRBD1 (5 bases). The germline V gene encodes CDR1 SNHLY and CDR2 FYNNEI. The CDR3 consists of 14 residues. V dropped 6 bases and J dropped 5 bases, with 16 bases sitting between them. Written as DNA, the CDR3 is TGTGCCAGCAGCCCTCTGGCAGGGAGGACTGAAGCTTTCTTT. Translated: CASSPLAGRTEAFF.

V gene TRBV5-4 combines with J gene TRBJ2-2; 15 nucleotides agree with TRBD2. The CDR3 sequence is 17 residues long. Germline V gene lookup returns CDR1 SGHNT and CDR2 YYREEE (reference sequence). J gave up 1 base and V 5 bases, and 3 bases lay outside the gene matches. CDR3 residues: CASRAGLAGGNTGELFF. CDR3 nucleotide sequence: TGTGCCAGCAGGGCGGGACTAGCGGGAGGGAACACCGGGGAGCTGTTTTTT.

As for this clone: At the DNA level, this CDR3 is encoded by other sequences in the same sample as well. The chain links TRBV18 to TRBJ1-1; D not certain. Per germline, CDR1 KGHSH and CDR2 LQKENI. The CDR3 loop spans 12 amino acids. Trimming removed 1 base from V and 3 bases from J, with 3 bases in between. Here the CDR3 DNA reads TGTGCCAGCTCACCACTCGACACTGAAGCTTTCTTT. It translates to CASSPLDTEAFF.

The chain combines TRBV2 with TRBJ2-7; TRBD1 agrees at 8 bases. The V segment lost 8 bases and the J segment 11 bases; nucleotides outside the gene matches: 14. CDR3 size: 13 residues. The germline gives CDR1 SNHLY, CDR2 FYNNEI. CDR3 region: CASGIGQGKSKYF. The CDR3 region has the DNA TGTGCCAGCGGAATCGGACAGGGTAAAAGCAAGTACTTC.

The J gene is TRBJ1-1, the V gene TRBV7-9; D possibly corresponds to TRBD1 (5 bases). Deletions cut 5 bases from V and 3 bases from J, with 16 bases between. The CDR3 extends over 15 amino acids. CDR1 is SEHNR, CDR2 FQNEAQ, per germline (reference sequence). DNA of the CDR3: TGTGCCAGCAGCGTCCCGACCGGGGGTTACACTGAAGCTTTCTTT. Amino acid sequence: CASSVPTGGYTEAFF.

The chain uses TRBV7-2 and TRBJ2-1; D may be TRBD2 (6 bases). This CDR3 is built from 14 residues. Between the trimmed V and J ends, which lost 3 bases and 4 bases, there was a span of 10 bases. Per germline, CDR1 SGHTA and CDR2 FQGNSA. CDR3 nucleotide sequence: TGTGCCAGCAGCTTCGCGGGACCATACAATGAGCAGTTCTTC. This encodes CASSFAGPYNEQFF.

The CDR3, as DNA: TGTGCCAGCAGCCAACTGGGGACAGGGAGGAACGAGCAGTACTTC. Translating gives CASSQLGTGRNEQYF. The rearrangement links TRBV4-2 to TRBJ2-7, with 9 bases matching TRBD1. This CDR3 spans 15 amino acids. Germline loops: CDR1 LGHNA, CDR2 YNFKEQ. J gave up 5 bases and V 2 bases, and 7 bases lay outside the gene matches.

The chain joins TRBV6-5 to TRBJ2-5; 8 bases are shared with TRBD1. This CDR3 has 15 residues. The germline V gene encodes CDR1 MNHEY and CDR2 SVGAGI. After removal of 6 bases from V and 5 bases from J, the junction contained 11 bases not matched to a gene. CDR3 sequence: CASRLLQGASETQYF. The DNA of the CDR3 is TGTGCCAGCAGGCTTCTCCAGGGGGCGAGTGAGACCCAGTACTTC.

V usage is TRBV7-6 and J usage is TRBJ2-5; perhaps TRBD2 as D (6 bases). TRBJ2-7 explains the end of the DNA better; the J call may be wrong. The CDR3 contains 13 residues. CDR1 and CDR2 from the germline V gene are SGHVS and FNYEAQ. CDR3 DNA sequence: TGTGCCAGCAGCCCCGGGGAGGCGGCCGAGCAGTACTTC. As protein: CASSPGEAAEQYF.

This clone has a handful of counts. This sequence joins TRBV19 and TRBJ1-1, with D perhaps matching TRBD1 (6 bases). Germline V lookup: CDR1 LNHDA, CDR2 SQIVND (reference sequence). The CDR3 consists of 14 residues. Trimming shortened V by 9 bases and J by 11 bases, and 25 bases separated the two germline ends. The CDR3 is CASSLLRGTFGAFF. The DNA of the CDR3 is TGTGCCAGCTCGCTCCTGAGGGGGACATTCGGGGCTTTCTTT. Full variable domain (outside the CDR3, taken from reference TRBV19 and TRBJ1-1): DGGITQSPKYLFRKEGQNVTLSCEQNLNHDAMYWYRQDPGQGLRLIYYSQIVNDFQKGDIAEGYSVSREKKESFPLTVTSAQKNPTAFYLCASSLLRGTFGAFFGQGTRLTVV.

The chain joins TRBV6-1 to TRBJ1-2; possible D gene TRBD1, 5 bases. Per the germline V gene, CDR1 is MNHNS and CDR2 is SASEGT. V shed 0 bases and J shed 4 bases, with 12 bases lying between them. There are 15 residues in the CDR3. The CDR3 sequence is CASSEAVRGGYGYTF. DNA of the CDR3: TGTGCCAGCAGTGAAGCGGTTCGGGGGGGCTATGGCTACACCTTC.

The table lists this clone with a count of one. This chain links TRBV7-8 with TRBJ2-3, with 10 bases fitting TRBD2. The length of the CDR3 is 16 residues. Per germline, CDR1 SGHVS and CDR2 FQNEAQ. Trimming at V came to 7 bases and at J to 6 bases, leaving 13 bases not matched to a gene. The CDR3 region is CASTVDSGRRRDTQYF. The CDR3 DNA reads TGTGCCAGCACCGTCGATAGCGGGAGGCGCCGGGATACGCAGTATTTT.

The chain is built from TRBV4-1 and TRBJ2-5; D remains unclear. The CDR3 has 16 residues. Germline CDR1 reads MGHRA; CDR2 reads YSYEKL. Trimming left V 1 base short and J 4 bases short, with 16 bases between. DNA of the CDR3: TGCGCCAGCAGCCAAGTGGCTAGTATTTCGGGAGAGACCCAGTACTTC. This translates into CASSQVASISGETQYF.

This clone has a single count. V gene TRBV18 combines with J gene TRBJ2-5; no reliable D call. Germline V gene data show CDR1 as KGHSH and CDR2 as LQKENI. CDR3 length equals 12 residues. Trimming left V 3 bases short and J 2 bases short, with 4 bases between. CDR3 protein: CASSPQQETQYF. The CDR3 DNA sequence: TGTGCCAGCTCACCGCAGCAAGAGACCCAGTACTTC.

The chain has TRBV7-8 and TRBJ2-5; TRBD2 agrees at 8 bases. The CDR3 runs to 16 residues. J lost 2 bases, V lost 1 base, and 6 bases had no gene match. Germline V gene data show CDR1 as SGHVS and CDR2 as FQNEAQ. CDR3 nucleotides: TGTGCCAGCAGCTTAGTCTTACTAGCGGCACAAGAGACCCAGTACTTC. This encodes CASSLVLLAAQETQYF.

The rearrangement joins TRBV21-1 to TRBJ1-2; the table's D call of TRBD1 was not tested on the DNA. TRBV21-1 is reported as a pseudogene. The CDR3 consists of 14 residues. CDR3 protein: CASSKEGFNYGYTF. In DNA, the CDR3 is TGTGCCAGCAGCAAAGAGGGGTTTAACTATGGCTACACCTTC.

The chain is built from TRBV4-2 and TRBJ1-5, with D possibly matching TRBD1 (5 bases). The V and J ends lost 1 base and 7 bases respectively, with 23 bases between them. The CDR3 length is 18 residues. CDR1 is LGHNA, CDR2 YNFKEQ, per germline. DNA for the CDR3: TGTGCCAGCAGCCAAGCATCGAGCTCCGGAGGGGCTTGGCAGCCCCAGCATTTT. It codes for CASSQASSSGGAWQPQHF.